The 17 T cell receptor beta chains listed next were all sequenced from one sample in a study of T cell responses to AZD1222 COVID-19 vaccine. Only in-frame clones appear in the TCRdb table, and some are missing; sequencing was by immunoSEQ multiplex PCR. The table shows roughly 83,000 clones, with approximately 85% occurring only once. The sample here was peripheral blood, taken on day 0 of AZD1222 vaccination. These receptor sequences come from an adult in good health.

The chain is built from TRBV7-6 and TRBJ2-7; D call uncertain. Germline CDR1 and CDR2: SGHVS and FNYEAQ. This CDR3 is built from 14 residues. The V end lost 1 base, the J end lost 3 bases, and 10 bases lay between the germline ends. The chain's CDR3 is CASSLEGGFYEQYF. CDR3 nucleotides: TGTGCCAGCAGCTTAGAGGGCGGTTTCTACGAGCAGTACTTC.

This clone was picked up a small number of times. Different DNA sequences within this sample yield the same CDR3. The chain recombines TRBV30 with TRBJ1-2; no clear D. This CDR3 comprises 12 residues. Deletions cut 4 bases from V and 2 bases from J, with 8 bases between. Looked up from germline, CDR1 is GTSNPN and CDR2 is SVGIG (reference sequence). In DNA form, the CDR3 reads TGTGCCTGGACGGACGGGAACTATGGCTACACCTTC. This codes for CAWTDGNYGYTF.

The chain combines TRBV7-2 with TRBJ2-3; D gene ambiguous. The V gene lost 6 bases and the J gene lost 5 bases, with 18 bases spanning the gap. The length of the CDR3 is 15 residues. Germline CDR1 SGHTA, CDR2 FQGNSA. CDR3 sequence (DNA): TGTGCCAGCAGGCCACCTGGACGATCGGGAGATACGCAGTATTTT. Translated, it gives CASRPPGRSGDTQYF. The entire variable domain, with the rest obtained from reference TRBV7-2 and TRBJ2-3, is as follows: GAGVSQSPSNKVTEKGKDVELRCDPISGHTALYWYRQSLGQGLEFLIYFQGNSAPDKSGLPSDRFSAERTGGSVSTLTIQRTQQEDSAVYLCASRPPGRSGDTQYFGPGTRLTVL.

The chain has TRBV7-9 and TRBJ2-2; possible D gene TRBD2, 6 bases. V lost 5 bases to trimming and J lost 0 bases, with 7 bases between them. The germline CDR1 and CDR2 sequences are SEHNR and FQNEAQ (reference sequence). The CDR3 contains 14 residues. The CDR3 sequence: CASSRDSNTGELFF. DNA for the CDR3: TGTGCCAGCAGCCGGGACTCGAACACCGGGGAGCTGTTTTTT.

The CDR3 nucleotides read TGTGCCAGCAGCTTAGTAACAGGGAATAACTATGGCTACACCTTC. Amino acid sequence: CASSLVTGNNYGYTF. The rearrangement uses TRBV7-2 and TRBJ1-2, with a tentative D call TRBD1 (6 bases). Per the germline V gene, CDR1 is SGHTA and CDR2 is FQGNSA. CDR3 size: 15 residues. V was shortened by 1 base and J by 1 base, with 10 bases between the two germline ends.

Here the CDR3 reads CASSTRVGVGTEAFF. CDR3 DNA: TGCGCCAGCAGCACCAGGGTGGGGGTTGGCACTGAAGCTTTCTTT. V is TRBV5-1 and J is TRBJ1-1; perhaps TRBD1 as D (5 bases). The germline CDR1 and CDR2 sequences are SGHRS and YFSETQ. V dropped 4 bases and J dropped 4 bases, with 17 bases sitting between them. The CDR3 has 15 amino acids.

The chain carries TRBV10-3 and TRBJ2-1; D remains unclear. The CDR3 runs 12 residues. Germline loops: CDR1 ENHRY, CDR2 SYGVKD. Trimming pared 3 bases from V and 9 bases from J, leaving 9 bases between. The CDR3 region is CAISDTAGEQFF. CDR3 bases: TGTGCCATCAGTGACACGGCCGGTGAGCAGTTCTTC.

This chain connects TRBV18 to TRBJ2-7, with 9 bases aligning to TRBD1. Germline CDR1 reads KGHSH; CDR2 reads LQKENI. J lost 5 bases, V lost 3 bases, and 8 bases had no gene match. This CDR3 has 15 residues. CDR3 loop: CASSPPGQGTNEQYF. CDR3 nucleotides: TGTGCCAGCTCACCTCCGGGACAGGGAACGAACGAGCAGTACTTC.

This clone occurred once. The V and J genes are TRBV19 and TRBJ2-7, with D unresolved. CDR1 and CDR2 from the germline V gene are LNHDA and SQIVND (reference sequence). Trimming removed 6 bases at V and 3 bases at J, with 6 bases between. The CDR3 runs 11 residues. CDR3: CASRSRYEQYF. The DNA of the CDR3 is TGTGCCAGTAGAAGCCGCTACGAGCAGTACTTC.

The sample holds one count of this clone. V and J are TRBV6-4 and TRBJ2-1, with D unclear. The germline V gene has CDR1 MRHNA and CDR2 SNTAGT. V lost 4 bases and J lost 0, with 7 bases in between. The CDR3 length is 14 residues. This CDR3 is CASSVSGSYNEQFF. The CDR3 region has the DNA TGTGCCAGCAGTGTCAGTGGCTCCTACAATGAGCAGTTCTTC.

The DNA of the CDR3 is TGTGCCAGCAGCCCTGCCCCTTCCAGGAATTCACCCCTCCACTTT. The encoded protein is CASSPAPSRNSPLHF. This sequence joins TRBV11-2 and TRBJ1-6; D unresolved. The germline V and J ends were trimmed by 5 bases and 7 bases, with 15 bases remaining between them. The germline V gene encodes CDR1 SGHAT and CDR2 FQNNGV. The CDR3 has 15 residues.

The rearrangement joins TRBV5-1 to TRBJ2-2; possible D gene TRBD1, 6 bases. The CDR3 length is 14 residues. In germline, CDR1 is SGHRS, CDR2 YFSETQ. V lost 7 bases, J lost 7 bases, and 17 bases lay in between. The CDR3 reads CASGGEGVRGELFF. The CDR3, as DNA: TGCGCCAGCGGCGGTGAGGGGGTTCGCGGGGAGCTGTTTTTT.

The chain joins TRBV7-2 to TRBJ1-2; TRBD1 matches at 9 bases. The V and J ends lost 5 bases and 8 bases, in that order; junction bases with no gene match: 9. Germline-derived CDR1 and CDR2 are SGHTA and FQGNSA. This CDR3 is 14 amino acids long. The CDR3 reads CASSRTGTGIGYTF. The DNA of the CDR3 is TGTGCCAGCAGCCGCACCGGGACAGGGATCGGCTACACCTTC. Supplemented by reference TRBV7-2 and TRBJ1-2, the full variable domain reads GAGVSQSPSNKVTEKGKDVELRCDPISGHTALYWYRQSLGQGLEFLIYFQGNSAPDKSGLPSDRFSAERTGGSVSTLTIQRTQQEDSAVYLCASSRTGTGIGYTFGSGTRLTVV.

In this sample, this clone turned up a few times. The chain employs TRBV11-2 and TRBJ2-7; D remains unclear. Trimming pared 0 bases from V and 7 bases from J, leaving 13 bases between. From germline, CDR1 is SGHAT and CDR2 FQNNGV. CDR3 size: 14 residues. Here the CDR3 DNA reads TGTGCCAGCAGCTTAGATAGGGTTTCGAGGGAGCAGTACTTC. This encodes CASSLDRVSREQYF.

V gene TRBV28 combines with J gene TRBJ2-7, with 9 bases lining up with TRBD1. Germline CDR1 MDHEN, CDR2 SYDVKM. The CDR3 has 14 residues. V lost 5 bases, J lost 7 bases, and 9 bases stayed unmatched. The CDR3 DNA follows: TGTGCCAGCAGTAGGGACAGGGTGAGTTTAGAGCAGTACTTC. Protein sequence: CASSRDRVSLEQYF.

The chain recombines TRBV5-1 with TRBJ1-2, with TRBD1 matching 9 bases. Germline V gene data show CDR1 as SGHRS and CDR2 as YFSETQ. The trim removed 2 bases at V and 2 bases at J, leaving 7 bases unmatched. The CDR3 consists of 16 residues. The CDR3 DNA reads as TGCGCCAGCAGCTTAACCGGGACAGGGTTGAACTATGGCTACACCTTC. Amino acids: CASSLTGTGLNYGYTF.

V is TRBV28 and J is TRBJ2-2; D is ambiguous. This CDR3 has 15 amino acids. Germline-derived CDR1 and CDR2 are MDHEN and SYDVKM. V was cut by 8 bases and J by 2 bases, with 15 bases left in between. This CDR3 reads CASVGLAPNTGELFF. The CDR3 nucleotides are TGTGCCAGCGTTGGTTTGGCCCCTAACACCGGGGAGCTGTTTTTT.